This T cell receptor (beta chain) derives from a study of T cell clonotyping in hematopoietic cell transplantation. Study as a whole: Recipients' pretransplant samples followed cytoreduction.

Study-level results: Graft donor and pretransplant recipient Inverse Simpson Index values predicted broader posttransplant TCR diversity. At the given depth, recipient repertoires were over 97% de novo clonotypes. After transplant, recipient diversity fell while pathologically expanded clonotypes grew through day 180.

Sequencing used immunoSEQ multiplex PCR; TCRdb keeps in-frame clones, though not all of them. The repertoire holds around 26,000 clones, with more than 70% as singletons. As to this clone: Its matching antigen is unknown.

V was trimmed by 5 bases and J by 4 bases, leaving 18 bases between them. CDR3 length: 16 amino acids. Germline CDR1 is MDHEN and CDR2 is SYDVKM. Time point described: recipient sample about 28 days before transplant, after cytoreduction. The TCR comes from a middle-aged man with acute myeloid leukemia. Some clones in this sample may be carry-over from other donors' samples. This sequence joins TRBV28 and TRBJ1-3, with D uncertain. Material: peripheral blood mononuclear cells, obtained before stem cell transplant. The CDR3 nucleotides read TGTGCCAGCAGTCCCCCCCTAGGGCCCACGGGAAACACCATATATTTT. It encodes CASSPPLGPTGNTIYF. The complete variable domain, with remaining parts taken from reference TRBV28 and TRBJ1-3, reads DVKVTQSSRYLVKRTGEKVFLECVQDMDHENMFWYRQDPGLGLRLIYFSYDVKMKEKGDIPEGYSVSREKKERFSLILESASTNQTSMYLCASSPPLGPTGNTIYFGEGSWLTVV.